The 26 T cell receptor beta chains below all came from one sample that was sequenced in a study of cytomegalovirus exposure and HLA in healthy donors. Clones were sequenced by immunoSEQ multiplex PCR, and TCRdb holds only the in-frame ones, with some missing. The data contain roughly 68,000 clones, over 95% of them singletons. The sequenced sample consisted of PBMCs. The receptors derive from a woman under 30 in good health and CMV-seropositive.

The V call is TRBV7-2, the J call TRBJ2-7, with 15 bases fitting TRBD2. The CDR3 runs 17 residues. V shed 5 bases, J shed 7 bases, and the junction held 12 bases outside the gene matches. The germline V gene has CDR1 SGHTA and CDR2 FQGNSA. The CDR3 DNA reads as TGTGCCAGCAGCCCCGCTGCTCCGGGACTAGCGGGAGGAGAGCAGTACTTC. This encodes CASSPAAPGLAGGEQYF.

The rearrangement uses TRBV5-4 and TRBJ2-7, with a tentative D call TRBD1 (6 bases). Trimming left V 7 bases short and J 5 bases short, with 19 bases between. CDR3 length equals 14 residues. CDR1 and CDR2 from the germline V gene are SGHNT and YYREEE (reference sequence). The CDR3 protein is CASRPPGAANEQYF. CDR3 DNA sequence: TGTGCCAGCCGACCCCCAGGGGCGGCGAACGAGCAGTACTTC.

In this sample, this clone turned up once. This chain links TRBV5-6 with TRBJ2-3; 8 nucleotides line up with TRBD1. The germline V gene encodes CDR1 SGHDT and CDR2 YYEEEE. This CDR3 comprises 15 residues. The trim removed 5 bases at V and 2 bases at J, leaving 7 bases unmatched. The chain's CDR3 is CASSHDRGHTDTQYF. CDR3 in DNA: TGTGCCAGCAGTCACGACAGGGGCCACACAGATACGCAGTATTTT.

This chain uses TRBV18 with TRBJ2-5, with 9 bases fitting TRBD2. Trimming took 3 bases from V and 2 from J; bases not matched to a gene: 7. Per germline, CDR1 KGHSH and CDR2 LQKENI. CDR3 length: 16 residues. The CDR3 coding sequence is TGTGCCAGCTCACCTTTAGCGGGAGCCTTTCAAGAGACCCAGTACTTC. Protein: CASSPLAGAFQETQYF.

This clone has a handful of counts. The rearrangement joins TRBV10-3 to TRBJ2-5; TRBD1 is a possible D gene (6 bases). Trimming took off 2 bases at V and 6 bases at J, with 10 bases between the two ends. This CDR3 comprises 13 residues. Germline V CDR1 and CDR2: ENHRY, SYGVKD. The chain's CDR3 is CAISEGTPQTQYF. The CDR3, as DNA: TGTGCCATCAGTGAGGGGACACCCCAGACCCAGTACTTC.

The chain couples TRBV4-2 to TRBJ2-1; 10 nucleotides align to TRBD1. The V gene end was trimmed by 1 base and the J gene end by 0 bases; junction bases not matched to a gene: 9. Germline-derived CDR1 and CDR2 are LGHNA and YNFKEQ. The CDR3 is 19 residues long. CDR3 in amino acids: CASSQVGTGAVDSYNEQFF. The CDR3 DNA sequence: TGTGCCAGCAGCCAAGTTGGGACAGGGGCGGTAGACTCCTACAATGAGCAGTTCTTC.

The rearrangement uses TRBV30 and TRBJ2-5, with 10 positions matching TRBD1. The J call may be in error: the DNA end matches TRBJ2-7 better. This CDR3 spans 14 amino acids. Germline values: CDR1 GTSNPN, CDR2 SVGIG (reference sequence). CDR3 loop: CAWSDGTGDYEQYF. CDR3 nucleotide sequence: TGTGCCTGGAGTGATGGGACAGGGGACTACGAGCAGTACTTC.

The chain links TRBV28 to TRBJ2-4, with 9 nucleotides matching TRBD2. The V gene end was trimmed by 2 bases and the J gene end by 7 bases; junction bases not matched to a gene: 3. Germline CDR1 and CDR2: MDHEN and SYDVKM. CDR3 length: 14 amino acids. CDR3 DNA: TGTGCCAGCAGTTTAACTAGCGGGTGGAACATTCAGTACTTC. It encodes CASSLTSGWNIQYF.

This chain connects TRBV7-2 to TRBJ2-7; 8 nucleotides align to TRBD2. Germline V gene lookup returns CDR1 SGHTA and CDR2 FQGNSA. CDR3 length: 15 amino acids. V shed 5 bases, J shed 0 bases, and the junction held 6 bases outside the gene matches. Here the CDR3 DNA reads TGTGCCAGCAGCCTCCATAGCGGGACCTCCTACGAGCAGTACTTC. Its translation is CASSLHSGTSYEQYF.

This chain connects TRBV25-1 to TRBJ2-7; D perhaps matches TRBD2 (6 bases). CDR3 length: 15 amino acids. Germline-derived CDR1 and CDR2 are MGHDK and SYGVNS. V shed 2 bases and J shed 4 bases, with 15 bases lying between them. CDR3 region: CASSEIGGALYEQYF. The CDR3 DNA reads as TGTGCCAGCAGTGAAATTGGAGGGGCCCTATACGAGCAGTACTTC.

The rearrangement uses TRBV4-3 and TRBJ2-7; 13 bases are a match to TRBD2. The CDR3 is 16 residues long. Germline-derived CDR1 and CDR2 are LGHNA and YSLEER. J lost 3 bases, V lost 0 bases, and 2 bases had no gene match. The CDR3 DNA reads TGCGCCAGCAGCCAAGAGGGACTAGCGGGATTCTACGAGCAGTACTTC. Translating gives CASSQEGLAGFYEQYF.

CDR3 DNA sequence: TGTGCCAGCAGCACCGGGACAAGGAAAGAAAAACTGTTTTTT. This encodes CASSTGTRKEKLFF. This chain links TRBV7-9 with TRBJ1-4, with D perhaps matching TRBD1 (6 bases). This CDR3 has 14 amino acids. Germline V gives CDR1 SEHNR, CDR2 FQNEAQ (reference sequence). V lost 5 bases and J 8 bases, leaving 15 bases between the germline ends.

This chain joins TRBV5-1 and TRBJ2-3; maybe TRBD1 (5 bases). Germline V lookup: CDR1 SGHRS, CDR2 YFSETQ. There are 16 residues in the CDR3. Trimming removed 1 base at V and 0 bases at J, with 12 bases between. For the CDR3, the DNA is TGCGCCAGCAGCTTGTTCGCCAGGGCTAGCACAGATACGCAGTATTTT. Translating it yields CASSLFARASTDTQYF.

This clone was observed a single time. The V call is TRBV2, the J call TRBJ2-3; the match to TRBD2 covers 8 bases. With 3 bases clipped from V and 4 bases from J, the junction kept 6 bases outside the gene matches. Germline CDR1 reads SNHLY; CDR2 reads FYNNEI. The CDR3 has 15 residues. CDR3 loop: CASSEGAGEADTQYF. CDR3 bases: TGTGCCAGCAGTGAGGGAGCGGGAGAGGCAGATACGCAGTATTTT.

J is TRBJ2-1 and V is TRBV13, with 9 bases that match TRBD2. This CDR3 comprises 16 residues. J was trimmed by 6 bases and V by 5 bases; bases with no gene match: 11. Looked up from germline, CDR1 is PRHDT and CDR2 is FYEKMQ (reference sequence). DNA for the CDR3: TGTGCCAGCAGCACCCTTGGTAGCGGGAGTCGCAATGAGCAGTTCTTC. It translates to CASSTLGSGSRNEQFF.

The chain carries TRBV28 and TRBJ1-2; 7 bases align to TRBD1. Germline loops: CDR1 MDHEN, CDR2 SYDVKM. The CDR3 totals 12 residues. Trimming cost V 10 bases and J 6 bases; bases outside gene matches: 8. The CDR3 DNA sequence: TGTGCCATCGAGACAGGGTTCGATGGCTACACCTTC. Residues: CAIETGFDGYTF.

The rearrangement uses TRBV9 and TRBJ2-5; 9 bases fit TRBD2. Germline-derived CDR1 and CDR2 are SGDLS and YYNGEE. V shed 0 bases, J shed 2 bases, and the junction held 2 bases outside the gene matches. This CDR3 region has 15 residues. The CDR3 DNA is TGTGCCAGCAGCGTAGTCGCGGGAGGGCAAGAGACCCAGTACTTC. Residues: CASSVVAGGQETQYF.

The chain combines TRBV5-4 with TRBJ2-5; D may be TRBD1 (5 bases). The CDR3 length is 13 residues. The V end was cut by 2 bases, the J end by 2 bases, with 7 bases between. Germline CDR1 SGHNT, CDR2 YYREEE (reference sequence). CDR3 bases: TGTGCCAGCAGCTTAGGGGATCAAGAGACCCAGTACTTC. Its translation: CASSLGDQETQYF.

The J gene is TRBJ1-3, the V gene TRBV7-2; D remains unclear. CDR1 and CDR2 from the germline V gene are SGHTA and FQGNSA. With 6 bases removed from V and 3 bases from J, the gap between germline ends came to 12 bases. This CDR3 contains 14 residues. The CDR3: CASSQQPVGNTIYF. As DNA, the CDR3 is TGTGCCAGCAGTCAACAGCCGGTTGGAAACACCATATATTTT.

This rearrangement joins TRBV15 to TRBJ1-2; D is uncertain. The CDR3 sequence is 16 residues long. Trimming removed 0 bases from V and 2 bases from J, with 13 bases in between. The germline V gene has CDR1 LNHNV and CDR2 YYDKDF (reference sequence). CDR3 in amino acids: CATSRDLQAENYGYTF. For the CDR3, the DNA is TGTGCCACCAGCAGAGATCTTCAGGCAGAGAACTATGGCTACACCTTC. Full variable domain (rest looked up from reference TRBV15 and TRBJ1-2): DAMVIQNPRYQVTQFGKPVTLSCSQTLNHNVMYWYQQKSSQAPKLLFHYYDKDFNNEADTPDNFQSRRPNTSFCFLDIRSPGLGDTAMYLCATSRDLQAENYGYTFGSGTRLTVV.

The rearrangement joins TRBV11-2 to TRBJ2-7; 8 positions agree with TRBD1. Germline values: CDR1 SGHAT, CDR2 FQNNGV. Losses at the gene ends were 5 bases for V and 2 bases for J; bases not matched to a gene: 8. The CDR3 runs to 15 residues. The CDR3 nucleotides read TGTGCCAGCAGCCCCGGACAGGGTGAGCCCTACGAGCAGTACTTC. Translating it yields CASSPGQGEPYEQYF.

The chain couples TRBV4-1 to TRBJ1-1; D might be TRBD1 (5 bases). Germline V lookup: CDR1 MGHRA, CDR2 YSYEKL. Trimming cost V 2 bases and J 1 base, with 8 bases left between them. CDR3 length: 14 residues. The CDR3 sequence: CASSQTDRNTEAFF. The CDR3 DNA sequence: TGCGCCAGCAGCCAAACTGACAGGAACACTGAAGCTTTCTTT.

V gene TRBV5-6 combines with J gene TRBJ1-2; 9 bases fit TRBD1. This CDR3 is 13 amino acids long. With 5 bases clipped from V and 4 bases from J, the junction kept 3 bases outside the gene matches. The germline CDR1 and CDR2 sequences are SGHDT and YYEEEE. This CDR3 reads CASRGQGTYGYTF. The CDR3 region has the DNA TGTGCCAGCAGGGGACAGGGCACCTATGGCTACACCTTC.

This clone appeared a single time. The genes are TRBV6-5 and TRBJ2-7; TRBD1 aligns across 9 bases. Trimming took 5 bases from V and 5 from J; bases not matched to a gene: 4. This CDR3 contains 13 residues. Germline-derived CDR1 and CDR2 are MNHEY and SVGAGI. DNA for the CDR3: TGTGCCAGCAGTCAGGGACAGGGCCACGAGCAGTACTTC. Its translation is CASSQGQGHEQYF.

This clone appeared once. V is TRBV27 and J is TRBJ1-2; D gene ambiguous. V lost 8 bases, J lost 2 bases, and 21 bases lay in between. Germline V gene data show CDR1 as MNHEY and CDR2 as SMNVEV (reference sequence). CDR3 length: 16 residues. In nucleotides, the CDR3 is TGTGCCAGCGGCGATCGACGGAGCCGCGTAAACTATGGCTACACCTTC. Translation gives CASGDRRSRVNYGYTF.

The chain carries TRBV28 and TRBJ2-1; 7 bases line up with TRBD2. The CDR3 spans 15 residues. The junction had 9 bases not matched to a gene; V was cut back by 5 bases and J by 5 bases. Per germline, CDR1 MDHEN and CDR2 SYDVKM. Written as DNA, the CDR3 is TGTGCCAGCAGTCCGGGGGGTTTGGTTAACAATGAGCAGTTCTTC. Translated: CASSPGGLVNNEQFF.